The clone carrying this TCR beta chain is a singleton in its sample. The data were taken from a study of T-cell memory formation after mild COVID-19. The V end lost 2 bases, the J end lost 2 bases, and 13 bases lay between the germline ends. This CDR3 comprises 15 residues. TCRdb ran MiXCR on the 5' RACE reads and lists one entry per CDR3 protein. The sample holds fewer than 200,000 distinct CDR3 sequences, approximately 17% seen once. The chain has TRBV23-1 and TRBJ2-7; unclear D gene. TRBV23-1 is classed as an ORF, of uncertain function. The clonotype comes from a man in his late teens or twenties who had mild COVID-19 (a few samples of this study predate the infection). Cell type and time point are not known. Sample: PBMCs or a T cell subset sorted from them (not recorded which). Written as DNA, the CDR3 is TGCGCCAGCAGTCAAGGTGCCAGGAGAGCCTACGAGCAGTACTTC. Protein product: CASSQGARRAYEQYF.